Listed here are 8 T cell receptor beta chains from one sample, sequenced in a study of OX40 agonist ivuxolimab in advanced cancers. TCRdb keeps only in-frame clones here, not all; method: immunoSEQ multiplex PCR. The repertoire holds tens of thousands of clones, with 82% as singletons. This material consisted of CD4+ or CD8+ T cells sorted from blood, taken in a trial of the OX40 agonist ivuxolimab. Source of these receptors: an adult with an advanced solid tumor such as melanoma, head and neck, liver or kidney cancer.

V is TRBV6-1 and J is TRBJ1-1; D gene unclear. Germline V gives CDR1 MNHNS, CDR2 SASEGT. Trimming took off 5 bases at V and 8 bases at J, with 12 bases between the two ends. The CDR3 has 12 residues. The CDR3 bases are TGTGCCAGCAGTCCCCGGGCCGCGGAAGCTTTCTTT. It translates to CASSPRAAEAFF.

The chain is built from TRBV5-1 and TRBJ2-7; D remains unclear. This CDR3 region has 13 residues. V was pared by 7 bases and J by 0 bases, with 11 bases between. The germline gives CDR1 SGHRS, CDR2 YFSETQ. This chain's CDR3 is CASRQGFSYEQYF. The CDR3 nucleotides are TGCGCCAGCCGACAAGGGTTCTCCTACGAGCAGTACTTC.

This clone appeared once. V usage is TRBV19 and J usage is TRBJ2-5, with 11 bases aligning to TRBD2. The germline V gene has CDR1 LNHDA and CDR2 SQIVND (reference sequence). Trimming took 1 base from V and 2 from J; bases not matched to a gene: 3. The CDR3 loop spans 16 amino acids. This chain's CDR3 is CASSIGVAGGQETQYF. CDR3 DNA sequence: TGTGCCAGTAGTATAGGGGTAGCGGGGGGGCAAGAGACCCAGTACTTC.

The chain recombines TRBV18 with TRBJ2-3; a possible D gene is TRBD2 (5 bases). The CDR3 spans 14 residues. Trimming pared 3 bases from V and 2 bases from J, leaving 9 bases between. Germline V gives CDR1 KGHSH, CDR2 LQKENI. As DNA, the CDR3 is TGTGCCAGCTCACCGGGAGATTTCACAGATACGCAGTATTTT. Translating it yields CASSPGDFTDTQYF.

The chain couples TRBV5-4 to TRBJ2-7, with 10 bases identical to TRBD2. The length of the CDR3 is 14 residues. Germline CDR1 reads SGHNT; CDR2 reads YYREEE (reference sequence). The J segment lost 4 bases and the V segment lost 3 bases, leaving 4 bases of the junction unmatched. CDR3 amino acids: CASSSAGGRYEQYF. DNA for the CDR3: TGTGCCAGCAGCTCAGCGGGGGGGCGGTACGAGCAGTACTTC. Complete variable domain (other parts from reference TRBV5-4 and TRBJ2-7): ETGVTQSPTHLIKTRGQQVTLRCSSQSGHNTVSWYQQALGQGPQFIFQYYREEENGRGNFPPRFSGLQFPNYSSELNVNALELDDSALYLCASSSAGGRYEQYFGPGTRLTVT.

The V gene is TRBV7-6, the J gene TRBJ1-1; D ambiguous. The CDR3 has 14 residues. V lost 5 bases, J lost 5 bases, and 15 bases lay in between. The germline gives CDR1 SGHVS, CDR2 FNYEAQ. CDR3 nucleotide sequence: TGTGCCAGCAGCCCTGAGCTGAGAGGAACTGAAGCTTTCTTT. Its translation is CASSPELRGTEAFF.

The DNA of the CDR3 is TGCGCCAGTGGGAGAACCTCTGGGGCCAACGTCCTGACTTTC. This codes for CASGRTSGANVLTF. The genes are TRBV5-1 and TRBJ2-6, with D possibly TRBD2 on 5 matching bases. The V gene lost 8 bases and the J gene lost 0 bases, with 9 bases spanning the gap. Looked up from germline, CDR1 is SGHRS and CDR2 is YFSETQ. There are 14 residues in the CDR3.

V and J are TRBV19 and TRBJ1-5, with D unresolved. CDR1 is LNHDA and CDR2 is SQIVND in the germline V gene (reference sequence). V lost 3 bases, J lost 0 bases, and 6 bases lay in between. The CDR3 has 14 residues. This CDR3 reads CASSIRDSNQPQHF. CDR3 nucleotides: TGTGCCAGTAGTATTAGGGATAGCAATCAGCCCCAGCATTTT.